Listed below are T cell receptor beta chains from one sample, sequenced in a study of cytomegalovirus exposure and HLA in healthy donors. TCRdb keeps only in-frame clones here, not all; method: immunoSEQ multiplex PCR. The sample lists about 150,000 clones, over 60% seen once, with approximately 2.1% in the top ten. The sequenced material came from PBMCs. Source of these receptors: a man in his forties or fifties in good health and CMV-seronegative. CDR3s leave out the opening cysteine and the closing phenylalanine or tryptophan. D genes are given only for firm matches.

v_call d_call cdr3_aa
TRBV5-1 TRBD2 ASSLVTSGSSEQY
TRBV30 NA AWIQVDTQY
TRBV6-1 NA ASNQNRTPGTF
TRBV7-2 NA ASSLAPGTDTQY
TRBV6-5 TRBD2 ASSLLAGGTDTQY
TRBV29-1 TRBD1 SVGVGGAGEKLF
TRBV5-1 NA ASSGGGTYNEQF
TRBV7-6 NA ASSHSAGRESYEQY
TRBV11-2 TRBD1 ASSRDRVTEKLF
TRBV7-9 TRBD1 ASSPSRGRRGEKLF
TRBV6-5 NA ASSYSLYSGGEQY
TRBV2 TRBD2 ASSLTSGRRSYEQY
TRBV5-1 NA ASSLGILDRPTDTQY
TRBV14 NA ASSQDRQTQY
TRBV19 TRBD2 ASKGGSYDEQY
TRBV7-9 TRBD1 ASSLGQGWTEAF
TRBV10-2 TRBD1 ASSLTGALNQPQH
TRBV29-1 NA SVERGRNGYT
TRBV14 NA ASSQGWPTGELF
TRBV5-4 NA ASSRHLNYEQY
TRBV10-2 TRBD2 ASSETSGTEQY
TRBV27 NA ASSFSGAANTGELF
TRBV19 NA ASARTERSEAF
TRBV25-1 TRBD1 ASSEYTGAGETQY
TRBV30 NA AWSVGRSYEQY
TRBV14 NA ASSQDRLARRNEQF